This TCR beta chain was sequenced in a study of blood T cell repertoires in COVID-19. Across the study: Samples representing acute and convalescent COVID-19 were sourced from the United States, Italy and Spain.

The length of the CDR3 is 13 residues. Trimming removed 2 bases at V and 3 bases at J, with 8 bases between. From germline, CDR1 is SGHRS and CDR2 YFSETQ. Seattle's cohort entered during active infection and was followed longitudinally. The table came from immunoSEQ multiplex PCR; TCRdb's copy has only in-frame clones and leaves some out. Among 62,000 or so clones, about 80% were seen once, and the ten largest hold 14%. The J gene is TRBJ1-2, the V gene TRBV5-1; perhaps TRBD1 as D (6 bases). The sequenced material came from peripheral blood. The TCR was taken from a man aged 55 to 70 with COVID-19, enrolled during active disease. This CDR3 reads CASSLKGDYGYTF. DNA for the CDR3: TGCGCCAGCAGCTTAAAGGGGGACTATGGCTACACCTTC.